These 4 T cell receptor beta chains were sequenced from one sample in a study of blood T cell repertoires in COVID-19. This table comes from immunoSEQ multiplex PCR, and its TCRdb copy is limited to in-frame clones, with some not included. The sample lists about 79,000 clones, roughly 89% occurring once. Sequenced: peripheral blood. Every receptor here comes from a man aged 45 to 65 with active COVID-19.

This clone was found a few times. V and J are TRBV18 and TRBJ1-5; D not certain. V was pared by 4 bases and J by 2 bases, with 6 bases between. Germline CDR1 reads KGHSH; CDR2 reads LQKENI. The CDR3 is made up of 13 amino acids. CDR3 in amino acids: CASSREGNQPQHF. For the CDR3, the DNA is TGTGCCAGCTCACGGGAGGGCAATCAGCCCCAGCATTTT.

The rearrangement links TRBV28 to TRBJ2-7, with 8 positions matching TRBD1. The CDR3 contains 14 residues. Per germline, CDR1 MDHEN and CDR2 SYDVKM. The V segment lost 5 bases and the J segment 6 bases; nucleotides outside the gene matches: 9. The CDR3: CASSLPGQAGEQYF. CDR3 coding DNA: TGTGCCAGCAGTCTACCGGGACAGGCCGGCGAGCAGTACTTC.

This clone was observed once. The chain joins TRBV27 to TRBJ2-1; perhaps TRBD2 as D (5 bases). The CDR3 contains 16 residues. V was pared by 3 bases and J by 3 bases, with 15 bases between. Germline V gene data show CDR1 as MNHEY and CDR2 as SMNVEV (reference sequence). The CDR3 DNA sequence: TGTGCCAGCAGTTTTAGTATCGGGGAGTTCTACAATGAGCAGTTCTTC. Its translation is CASSFSIGEFYNEQFF.

The chain is built from TRBV20-1 and TRBJ2-1; D perhaps matches TRBD2 (5 bases). The CDR3 totals 11 residues. The germline gives CDR1 DFQATT, CDR2 SNEGSKA (reference sequence). The CDR3: CRVRDLNEQFF. The DNA for the CDR3 is TGCAGAGTTCGGGATCTAAATGAGCAGTTCTTC.